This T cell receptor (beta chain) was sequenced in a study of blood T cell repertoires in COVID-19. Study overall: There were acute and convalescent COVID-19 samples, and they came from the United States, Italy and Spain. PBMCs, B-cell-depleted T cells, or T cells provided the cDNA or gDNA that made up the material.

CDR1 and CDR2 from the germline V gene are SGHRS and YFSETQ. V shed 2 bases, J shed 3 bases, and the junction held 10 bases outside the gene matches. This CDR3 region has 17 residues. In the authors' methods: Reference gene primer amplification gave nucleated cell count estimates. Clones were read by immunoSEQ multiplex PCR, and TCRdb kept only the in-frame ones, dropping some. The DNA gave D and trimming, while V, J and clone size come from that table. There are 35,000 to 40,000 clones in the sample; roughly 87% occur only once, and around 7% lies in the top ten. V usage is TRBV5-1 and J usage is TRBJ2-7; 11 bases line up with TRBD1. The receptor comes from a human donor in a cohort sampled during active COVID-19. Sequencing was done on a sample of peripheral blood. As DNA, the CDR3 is TGCGCCAGCAGCTTTCTTACCGCCGGGACAGGGGGCTACGAGCAGTACTTC. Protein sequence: CASSFLTAGTGGYEQYF.